One sample yielded the 32 T cell receptor beta chains listed below, sequenced in a study of identical twins. TCRdb itself ran the 5' RACE reads through MiXCR, one entry per CDR3 protein. Of over 550,000 distinct CDR3 sequences in the sample, under 8.5% are singletons; the top ten hold 1.5% to 2%. These data were likewise used in another study, on yellow fever vaccine responses in identical twins.

Sequencing was carried out using PBMCs. The receptors shown here come from a woman between 18 and 29 years old in good health.

This clonotype was picked up one time. A much larger clone differs from this one at a single base, so this may be a read error. The CDR3 end shows no conserved phenylalanine or tryptophan, and so a read error is likely. This sequence joins TRBV20-1 and TRBJ2-1; D gene uncertain. Germline values: CDR1 DFQATT, CDR2 SNEGSKA (reference sequence). CDR3 length equals 14 residues. The V and J ends lost 3 bases and 7 bases respectively, with 16 bases between them. CDR3 in amino acids: CSASGVALGNEQFS. The CDR3 DNA reads as TGCAGTGCTAGTGGGGTCGCCCTAGGGAATGAGCAGTTCTCC.

The chain carries TRBV20-1 and TRBJ2-7, with 7 positions matching TRBD2. Germline assignment: CDR1 DFQATT and CDR2 SNEGSKA (reference sequence). Losses at the gene ends were 0 bases for V and 5 bases for J; bases not matched to a gene: 16. CDR3 length equals 17 residues. In DNA, the CDR3 is TGCAGTGCTAGAGATCGAATCCTTGGACTAGTCAAGGACGAGCAGTACTTC. Amino acids: CSARDRILGLVKDEQYF.

This clonotype was recorded many times. The chain couples TRBV27 to TRBJ2-3, with D possibly matching TRBD2 (5 bases). The CDR3 loop spans 13 amino acids. The V end was cut by 3 bases, the J end by 3 bases, with 7 bases between. The germline V gene encodes CDR1 MNHEY and CDR2 SMNVEV (reference sequence). The CDR3 reads CASSFRRTDTQYF. The CDR3 nucleotides read TGTGCCAGCAGTTTTCGGAGGACAGATACGCAGTATTTT.

This clonotype was counted many times. The chain couples TRBV10-2 to TRBJ1-5; no definite D call. CDR3 size: 14 residues. CDR1 is WSHSY and CDR2 is SAAADI in the germline V gene. The V end was cut by 6 bases, the J end by 4 bases, with 13 bases between. CDR3 in amino acids: CASRTNTVNQPQHF. CDR3 coding DNA: TGCGCCAGCAGAACCAATACGGTAAATCAGCCCCAGCATTTT.

This clonotype was counted only a few times. V is TRBV7-2 and J is TRBJ1-2; no definite D call. The CDR3 length is 13 residues. Germline V gene sequence: CDR1 SGHTA, CDR2 FQGNSA. Trimming pared 4 bases from V and 5 bases from J, leaving 11 bases between. CDR3 region: CASSSYREYGYTF. CDR3 nucleotides: TGTGCCAGCAGCTCCTACAGAGAATATGGCTACACCTTC.

There are many counts of this clonotype. This chain links TRBV10-3 with TRBJ1-6, with 7 bases aligning to TRBD1. The CDR3 is 15 amino acids. Germline values: CDR1 ENHRY, CDR2 SYGVKD. V shed 6 bases and J 5 bases; nucleotides not matched to a gene: 7. CDR3 region: CAIRSTGTDNSPLHF. The CDR3 DNA follows: TGTGCCATCAGATCGACGGGGACAGATAATTCACCCCTCCACTTT.

This clonotype was seen a few times. The chain is built from TRBV6-2 or TRBV6-3 and TRBJ2-1, with 12 bases identical to TRBD2. Losses at the gene ends were 2 bases for V and 0 bases for J; bases not matched to a gene: 14. The CDR3 has 21 amino acids. CDR1 and CDR2 from the germline V gene are MNHEY and SVGEGT. The CDR3 here is CASSYLTLTSGGLSSYNEQFF. CDR3 DNA sequence: TGTGCCAGCAGTTACCTCACCCTGACTAGCGGGGGCCTTAGCTCCTACAATGAGCAGTTCTTC.

The CDR3 region is CASSVRASSYNSPLHF. In DNA form, the CDR3 reads TGTGCCAGCAGCGTAAGGGCAAGCTCCTATAATTCACCCCTCCACTTT. The chain is built from TRBV9 and TRBJ1-6, with D unclear. CDR1 and CDR2 (germline): SGDLS, YYNGEE. Trimming removed 1 base from V and 0 bases from J, with 8 bases in between. CDR3 length: 16 amino acids. The full variable domain, in which reference TRBV9 and TRBJ1-6 provide the parts outside the CDR3, is DSGVTQTPKHLITATGQRVTLRCSPRSGDLSVYWYQQSLDQGLQFLIQYYNGEERAKGNILERFSAQQFPDLHSELNLSSLELGDSALYFCASSVRASSYNSPLHFGNGTRLTVT.

This clonotype was seen repeatedly, ten times or more. The chain recombines TRBV12-3 or TRBV12-4 with TRBJ1-2; D is perhaps TRBD1 (6 bases). The CDR3 is made up of 13 amino acids. Here the CDR3 reads CAVTGGLFYGYTF. The CDR3, as DNA: TGTGCGGTTACTGGGGGCCTCTTCTATGGCTACACCTTC.

This clonotype has ten or more counts. The chain has TRBV9 and TRBJ2-1, with a tentative D call TRBD1 (6 bases). From germline, CDR1 is SGDLS and CDR2 YYNGEE. V shed 3 bases and J shed 0 bases, with 7 bases lying between them. This CDR3 comprises 14 residues. CDR3 loop: CASSGTDSYNEQFF. The DNA of the CDR3 is TGTGCCAGCAGCGGGACAGACTCCTACAATGAGCAGTTCTTC.

V and J are TRBV7-3 and TRBJ2-7; weak D call: TRBD2 (6 bases). The CDR3 runs to 14 residues. CDR1 and CDR2 from the germline V gene are SGHTA and FQGTGA. The V gene lost 2 bases and the J gene lost 4 bases, with 12 bases spanning the gap. CDR3 DNA: TGTGCCAGCAGCTTACTGCCGGGGGAATACGAGCAGTACTTC. Its translation is CASSLLPGEYEQYF.

The rearrangement joins TRBV18 to TRBJ2-1; D ambiguous. Trimming pared 3 bases from V and 5 bases from J, leaving 14 bases between. This CDR3 is built from 15 residues. Germline V gene sequence: CDR1 KGHSH, CDR2 LQKENI. The CDR3 region is CASSPTPPGNNEQFF. CDR3 DNA sequence: TGTGCCAGCTCACCCACTCCCCCGGGTAACAATGAGCAGTTCTTC.

This clonotype has at least ten counts. The chain has TRBV5-1 and TRBJ2-5; D not resolved. CDR3 size: 14 residues. Trimming took 5 bases from V and 2 from J, leaving 13 bases between them. The germline CDR1 and CDR2 sequences are SGHRS and YFSETQ. The CDR3, as DNA: TGCGCCAGCAGTCCGGGTGGTTCGCAAGAGACCCAGTACTTC. Encoded protein: CASSPGGSQETQYF.

The sample holds many counts of this clonotype. The V and J genes are TRBV24-1 and TRBJ2-3; D remains ambiguous. The V end was cut by 6 bases, the J end by 3 bases, with 9 bases between. The CDR3 loop spans 13 amino acids. Germline assignment: CDR1 KGHDR and CDR2 SFDVKD. CDR3 loop: CATSLAVTDTQYF. CDR3 DNA sequence: TGTGCCACCAGTTTGGCAGTTACAGATACGCAGTATTTT.

This clonotype occurred a few times. CDR3 in amino acids: CASSLVPYTQYF. The CDR3, as DNA: TGTGCCAGCAGCCTCGTTCCATATACGCAGTATTTT. This rearrangement joins TRBV12-3 or TRBV12-4 to TRBJ2-3; unclear D gene. The CDR3 contains 12 residues. The ends were cut back, 6 bases at V and 7 bases at J, with 11 bases in the middle.

The chain is built from TRBV20-1 and TRBJ2-3; the D gene is possibly TRBD2 (6 bases). Germline V CDR1 and CDR2: DFQATT, SNEGSKA (reference sequence). There are 15 residues in the CDR3. V lost 0 bases and J 1 base, leaving 11 bases between the germline ends. The DNA of the CDR3 is TGCAGTGCTAGAGAGGGAGGAGGTGGCACAGATACGCAGTATTTT. Its protein is CSAREGGGGTDTQYF.

This clonotype was seen ten or more times. The chain joins TRBV29-1 to TRBJ2-6; D is uncertain. CDR1 is SQVTM, CDR2 ANQGSEA, per germline. The length of the CDR3 is 12 residues. V lost 2 bases and J lost 8, with 7 bases in between. The CDR3 region has the DNA TGCAGCGTTGAAATGGGCTCCAACGTCCTGACTTTC. Protein product: CSVEMGSNVLTF.

This clonotype has ten or more counts. The CDR3 bases are TGTGCCAGCAGCCTCCTAGCGGGAGGCTACAATGAGCAGTTCTTC. Protein product: CASSLLAGGYNEQFF. The chain uses TRBV7-9 and TRBJ2-1; 11 bases are shared with TRBD2. The trim removed 5 bases at V and 3 bases at J, leaving 3 bases unmatched. Germline CDR1 and CDR2: SEHNR and FQNEAQ (reference sequence). This CDR3 contains 15 residues.

This clonotype was seen a handful of times. The chain recombines TRBV12-3 or TRBV12-4 with TRBJ1-5; D gene ambiguous. The CDR3 loop spans 15 amino acids. V was clipped by 7 bases and J by 7 bases, with 20 bases between them. The CDR3, as DNA: TGTGCCAGCAAGAACCAGTTGGGTGGCGAGCAGCCCCAGCATTTT. It yields the protein CASKNQLGGEQPQHF.

J is TRBJ2-3 and V is TRBV9; D perhaps matches TRBD1 (5 bases). This CDR3 contains 13 residues. V shed 3 bases and J shed 4 bases, with 9 bases lying between them. The germline V gene encodes CDR1 SGDLS and CDR2 YYNGEE. The CDR3, as DNA: TGTGCCAGCAGCGCACCCAGGGCAGATACGCAGTATTTT. This codes for CASSAPRADTQYF. Supplemented by reference TRBV9 and TRBJ2-3, the full variable domain reads DSGVTQTPKHLITATGQRVTLRCSPRSGDLSVYWYQQSLDQGLQFLIQYYNGEERAKGNILERFSAQQFPDLHSELNLSSLELGDSALYFCASSAPRADTQYFGPGTRLTVL.

This clonotype has at least ten counts. This chain links TRBV27 with TRBJ2-2; no clear D gene. Germline CDR1 MNHEY, CDR2 SMNVEV (reference sequence). This CDR3 has 15 residues. Trimming took off 8 bases at V and 5 bases at J, with 18 bases between the two ends. The CDR3 spells CASRPNKGRTGELFF. CDR3 DNA: TGTGCCAGCCGACCCAACAAGGGCCGGACCGGGGAGCTGTTTTTT.

This clonotype was detected only a few times. The chain has TRBV5-1 and TRBJ2-7, with 10 bases lining up with TRBD1. J gave up 3 bases and V 5 bases, and 14 bases lay outside the gene matches. Germline V gives CDR1 SGHRS, CDR2 YFSETQ. The CDR3 is 17 amino acids. The CDR3 here is CASRTPTGTGVRYEQYV. Here the CDR3 DNA reads TGCGCCAGCAGAACTCCAACCGGGACAGGGGTCCGCTACGAGCAGTACGTC.

This clonotype was picked up a small number of times. The chain employs TRBV5-5 and TRBJ2-2; D ambiguous. This CDR3 has 14 residues. The germline V gene encodes CDR1 SGHKS and CDR2 YYEKEE (reference sequence). Trimming stripped 5 bases from V and 3 bases from J, with 11 bases between. Here the CDR3 reads CASRSEPYTGELFF. CDR3 sequence (DNA): TGTGCCAGCAGATCCGAGCCGTACACCGGGGAGCTGTTTTTT. The full variable domain, its missing parts supplied by reference TRBV5-5 and TRBJ2-2, is DAGVTQSPTHLIKTRGQQVTLRCSPISGHKSVSWYQQVLGQGPQFIFQYYEKEERGRGNFPDRFSARQFPNYSSELNVNALLLGDSALYLCASRSEPYTGELFFGEGSRLTVL.

The V and J genes are TRBV7-6 and TRBJ2-1, with D tentatively TRBD2 (7 bases). V was cut by 3 bases and J by 10 bases, with 19 bases left in between. The CDR3 length is 15 residues. CDR1 and CDR2 from the germline V gene are SGHVS and FNYEAQ. The CDR3 nucleotides are TGTGCCAGCAGCTTGACAACGGGGGGCTGGGCCGAGCAGTTCTTC. Residues: CASSLTTGGWAEQFF.

This clonotype was found many times. J is TRBJ2-3 and V is TRBV12-3 or TRBV12-4, with no clear D. V lost 7 bases and J lost 0, with 17 bases in between. The CDR3 totals 16 residues. CDR3 region: CASKIGPTTSTDTQYF. In DNA form, the CDR3 reads TGTGCCAGCAAAATCGGACCTACCACTAGCACAGATACGCAGTATTTT.

The chain uses TRBV28 and TRBJ1-2, with D perhaps TRBD1 (5 bases). Germline V gene lookup returns CDR1 MDHEN and CDR2 SYDVKM. V was trimmed by 10 bases and J by 7 bases, leaving 25 bases between them. The CDR3 extends over 15 amino acids. CDR3 nucleotide sequence: TGTGCCACTCGCCGGACTGGAATAATCCAGGGTGGCTACACCTTC. Translating gives CATRRTGIIQGGYTF.

This clonotype was seen at least ten times. The chain combines TRBV20-1 with TRBJ2-7, with TRBD2 identical over 9 bases. CDR1 is DFQATT and CDR2 is SNEGSKA in the germline V gene (reference sequence). J gave up 6 bases and V 6 bases, and 9 bases lay outside the gene matches. This CDR3 comprises 13 residues. This CDR3 reads CSASSGSSREQYV. CDR3 coding DNA: TGCAGTGCCAGTAGCGGGAGCTCGCGCGAGCAGTACGTC.

The chain joins TRBV3-1 to TRBJ1-5; TRBD1 matches at 10 bases. Germline CDR1 and CDR2: LGHDT and YNNKEL (reference sequence). CDR3 length: 18 amino acids. Trimming took 4 bases from V and 2 from J; bases not matched to a gene: 11. The CDR3 is CASSLGQGLGLGNQPQHF. The CDR3 bases are TGTGCCAGCAGCCTGGGACAGGGGTTGGGTCTGGGCAATCAGCCCCAGCATTTT. Full variable domain (rest looked up from reference TRBV3-1 and TRBJ1-5): DTAVSQTPKYLVTQMGNDKSIKCEQNLGHDTMYWYKQDSKKFLKIMFSYNNKELIINETVPNRFSPKSPDKAHLNLHINSLELGDSAVYFCASSLGQGLGLGNQPQHFGDGTRLSIL.

The V call is TRBV24-1, the J call TRBJ1-1; the D is unclear. This CDR3 spans 13 amino acids. The germline gives CDR1 KGHDR, CDR2 SFDVKD. Trimming shortened V by 7 bases and J by 1 base, and 9 bases separated the two germline ends. CDR3 nucleotides: TGTGCCACCAGCCTGGCCGGGAACACTGAAGCTTTCTTT. It encodes CATSLAGNTEAFF.

This clonotype showed up just a few times. The V gene is TRBV28, the J gene TRBJ2-5, with D perhaps given as TRBD1 or TRBD2 (5 bases each). V gave up 3 bases and J gave up 3 bases, with 23 bases separating them. Germline CDR1 reads MDHEN; CDR2 reads SYDVKM. The CDR3 covers 18 residues. CDR3 sequence reads: CASSFQGPGYYHEETQYF. The CDR3 DNA follows: TGTGCCAGCAGTTTTCAGGGACCAGGGTACTACCACGAAGAGACCCAGTACTTC.

The genes are TRBV2 and TRBJ1-5, with no clear D. With 2 bases removed from V and 1 base from J, the gap between germline ends came to 9 bases. CDR3 length: 15 amino acids. Germline CDR1 SNHLY, CDR2 FYNNEI. The CDR3 protein is CASSELGQSNQPQHF. In nucleotides, the CDR3 is TGTGCCAGCAGTGAATTAGGGCAGAGCAATCAGCCCCAGCATTTT. The complete variable domain, with remaining parts taken from reference TRBV2 and TRBJ1-5, reads EPEVTQTPSHQVTQMGQEVILRCVPISNHLYFYWYRQILGQKVEFLVSFYNNEISEKSEIFDDQFSVERPDGSNFTLKIRSTKLEDSAMYFCASSELGQSNQPQHFGDGTRLSIL.

This clonotype came up many times. The J gene is TRBJ2-6, the V gene TRBV10-3; D is unclear. Trimming removed 4 bases at V and 0 bases at J, with 13 bases between. Germline assignment: CDR1 ENHRY and CDR2 SYGVKD. The length of the CDR3 is 17 residues. CDR3 sequence: CAISGREPSSGANVLTF. Written as DNA, the CDR3 is TGTGCCATCAGTGGCCGCGAACCCAGCTCTGGGGCCAACGTCCTGACTTTC.